This T cell receptor beta chain was obtained from a study of blood T cell repertoires in COVID-19. Study background: Sites in the United States, Italy and Spain provided acute and convalescent COVID-19 samples.

Per germline, CDR1 SGHRS and CDR2 YFSETQ. Unmatched junction bases numbered 8, after V lost 4 bases and J lost 7 bases. This CDR3 is built from 16 residues. Exposed volunteers were people who met a COVID-19 case within 2 weeks before study entry. Original data processing: The authors estimated nucleated cell counts from reference gene primer amplification. Method: immunoSEQ multiplex PCR; TCRdb's copy keeps in-frame clones and lacks some. Clone size and the V and J calls come from that table; the DNA yielded D and trimming. The table shows roughly 240,000 clones, with 90% occurring only once. The sample comprised PBMCs or T cells enriched from blood (not recorded which). This chain joins TRBV5-1 and TRBJ2-1; 13 nucleotides match TRBD2. This sequence was found in a middle-aged man who had been exposed to COVID-19. The CDR3 loop reads CASSRTSGSIKNEQFF. The CDR3 DNA sequence: TGCGCCAGCAGCAGGACTAGCGGGAGTATCAAAAATGAGCAGTTCTTC.